Listed below are T cell receptor beta chains from one sample, sequenced in a study of graft-versus-host responses after intestinal transplantation. No cognate antigen is known for these TCRs. Assay used: immunoSEQ multiplex PCR; TCRdb lists only in-frame clones, some missing. The sample lists 85,000 to 100,000 clones, roughly 88% occurring once. Sequencing was performed on unstimulated CD4+ T cells sorted from spleen or lymph node cells, taken before intestinal transplant. All receptors derive from a human donor who received an intestinal transplant. Each CDR3 is given with its conserved first and last residue. A D gene is named only where the DNA matches it firmly. Not all rows give a size; the values are once, few, many and, for expanded clones, a class.

clone size	V gene	J gene	D gene	CDR3 DNA	CDR3 protein
few	TRBV10-3	TRBJ2-4	.	TGTGCCTCGATGGGGTTTGGAGGGCACATTCAGTACTTC	CASMGFGGHIQYF
.	TRBV5-4	TRBJ2-5	.	TGTGCCAGCAGCAGGGGCCAGGAGGGGGCGGGGACCCAGTACTTC	CASSRGQEGAGTQYF
.	TRBV19	TRBJ2-5	TRBD2	TGTGCCAGTAGTCCCCGGGGGGGTAGGGGATGGGAGACCCAGTACTTC	CASSPRGGRGWETQYF
.	TRBV7-3	TRBJ2-1	TRBD2	TGTGCCAGCAGCTTAGTTGGGACTAGCGCGTACAATGAGCAGTTCTTC	CASSLVGTSAYNEQFF
.	TRBV7-9	TRBJ1-6	.	TGTGCCAGCAGCTTTTCGGGTTCACCCCTCCACTTT	CASSFSGSPLHF
.	TRBV7-8	TRBJ1-2	.	TGTGCCAGCAGCTTAACCCCGGACAGCTATGGCTACACCTTC	CASSLTPDSYGYTF
few	TRBV6-1	TRBJ1-6	TRBD1	TGTGCCAGCAGTGGCTTCACCGGGACAGGGCGTTCACCCCTCCACTTT	CASSGFTGTGRSPLHF
.	TRBV4-2	TRBJ2-3	TRBD2	TGTGCCAGCAGCCTCACCGGGACTAGCGGGGGAGATACGCAGTATTTT	CASSLTGTSGGDTQYF
.	TRBV5-8	TRBJ1-2	TRBD1	TGTGCCAGCAGCCCATCCCCCAGGGGGCGCATTAACTATGGCTACACCTTC	CASSPSPRGRINYGYTF
.	TRBV5-1	TRBJ2-7	TRBD1	TGCGCCAGCAGTATGACAGGGGTCGTCTACGAGCAGTACTTC	CASSMTGVVYEQYF
.	TRBV6-7	TRBJ2-5	.	TGTGCCAGCAGTATTGGGGGGGCCCAAGAGACCCAGTACTTC	CASSIGGAQETQYF
.	TRBV19	TRBJ1-5	TRBD1	TGTGCCAGTAGCCCGGGACAGAATGTCAATAGCAATCAGCCCCAGCATTTT	CASSPGQNVNSNQPQHF
.	TRBV6-5	TRBJ1-4	.	TGTGCCAGCAGTTACTCGACAGGATTTGAAAAACTGTTTTTT	CASSYSTGFEKLFF
.	TRBV11-2	TRBJ2-2	.	TGTGCCAGCACCCTACAGGATTCCACCGGGGAGCTGTTTTTT	CASTLQDSTGELFF
few	TRBV2	TRBJ1-5	TRBD1	TGTGCCAGCACACAGGGGCTCGGAAATCAGCCCCAGCATTTT	CASTQGLGNQPQHF
.	TRBV5-1	TRBJ1-4	.	TGCGCCAGCAGCTTAGGACTTAGCTTTGAAAAACTGTTTTTT	CASSLGLSFEKLFF
.	TRBV7-3	TRBJ2-5	TRBD1	TGTGCCAGCAGCTTAGCAGCCGGGACAGGGGTGGAGACCCAGTACTTC	CASSLAAGTGVETQYF
.	TRBV19	TRBJ1-6	.	TGTGCCAGTAGTATGGTGGGGAGTTCACCCCTCCACTTT	CASSMVGSSPLHF
.	TRBV18	TRBJ2-7	.	TGTGCCAGCTCACCCACAAGCTCCTACGAGCAGTACTTC	CASSPTSSYEQYF
.	TRBV6-5	TRBJ2-7	TRBD2	TGTGCCAGCAGTCGGGGGGGGACACCTTACGAGCAGTACTTC	CASSRGGTPYEQYF